A selection of T cell receptor beta chains follows, all from one sample in a study of cytomegalovirus exposure and HLA in healthy donors. Sequencing was performed with immunoSEQ multiplex PCR; in TCRdb, only in-frame clones are kept and a portion is missing. The sample has under 200,000 clones, approximately 78% seen once; the top ten hold 13% to 15%. The sample was PBMCs. The receptors shown here come from a woman aged 25 to 39 in good health and CMV-seropositive. CDR3s include the opening cysteine and the closing phenylalanine or tryptophan. The D gene is left open where the match is weak. Some rows have no size entry. The others give once, few or many, or a class for an expanded clone.

clone size | J gene | D gene | V gene | CDR3 length | CDR3 DNA | CDR3 protein
NA | TRBJ2-2 | TRBD2 | TRBV19 | 14 | TGTGCCAGTAGGGGACTAGCGGACACCGGGGAGCTGTTTTTT | CASRGLADTGELFF
NA | TRBJ2-1 | TRBD2 | TRBV11-3 | 17 | TGTGCCAGCAGCCCTCGCTCCGGGACTAGCGGGGACAATGAGCAGTTCTTC | CASSPRSGTSGDNEQFF
NA | TRBJ2-3 | NA | TRBV5-5 | 15 | TGCGCCAGCAGCCAAGAGAGGGGGAGAAGAGATACGCAGTATTTT | CASSQERGRRDTQYF
once | TRBJ2-3 | NA | TRBV27 | 13 | TGTGCCAGCAGTTTTAGGGGCTCAGATACGCAGTATTTT | CASSFRGSDTQYF
NA | TRBJ1-3 | NA | TRBV2 | 14 | TGTGCCAGCACTCCGACAGGCTCTGGAAACACCATATATTTT | CASTPTGSGNTIYF
NA | TRBJ2-7 | TRBD2 | TRBV30 | 13 | TGTGCCTGGAGGGAGCTAGCGGCCTACGAGCAGTACTTC | CAWRELAAYEQYF
NA | TRBJ2-3 | TRBD2 | TRBV4-3 | 16 | TGCGCCAGCAGCCAGGAGGGACTAGCGGGGAGGAATACGCAGTATTTT | CASSQEGLAGRNTQYF
NA | TRBJ2-7 | NA | TRBV15 | 14 | TGTGCCACCAGCCCACGTCTACAGGATGTCGAGCAGTACTTC | CATSPRLQDVEQYF
NA | TRBJ2-7 | TRBD2 | TRBV28 | 13 | TGTGCCATCCAGCCGACTAGCGGCTACGAGCAGTACTTC | CAIQPTSGYEQYF
once | TRBJ2-3 | TRBD1 | TRBV4-1 | 18 | TGCGCCAGCAGCCAAGGAGCGGCACCGGGACAGGGTACAGATACGCAGTATTTT | CASSQGAAPGQGTDTQYF